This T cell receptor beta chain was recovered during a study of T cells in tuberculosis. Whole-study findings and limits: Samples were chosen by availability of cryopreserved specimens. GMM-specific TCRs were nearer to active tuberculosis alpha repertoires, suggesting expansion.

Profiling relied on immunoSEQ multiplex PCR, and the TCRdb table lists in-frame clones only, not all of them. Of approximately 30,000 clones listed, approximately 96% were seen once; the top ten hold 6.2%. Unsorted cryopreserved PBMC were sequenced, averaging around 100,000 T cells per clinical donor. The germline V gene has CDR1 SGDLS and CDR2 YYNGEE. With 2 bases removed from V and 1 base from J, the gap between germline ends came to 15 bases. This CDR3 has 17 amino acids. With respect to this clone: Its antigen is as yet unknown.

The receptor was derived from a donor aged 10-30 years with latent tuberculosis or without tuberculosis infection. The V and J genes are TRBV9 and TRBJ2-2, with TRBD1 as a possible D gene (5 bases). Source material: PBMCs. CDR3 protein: CASSVSHRIGNTGELFF. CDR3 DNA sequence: TGTGCCAGCAGCGTCTCTCACAGGATTGGGAACACCGGGGAGCTGTTTTTT.